The 22 T cell receptor beta chains below all came from one sample that was sequenced in a study of CD8 T cells in ankylosing spondylitis. Study-wide results and caveats: It appeared that ankylosing spondylitis blood was characterized by a TCR beta motif of roughly 8 highly homologous variants.

MiXCR, run by TCRdb on the 5' RACE reads, gives a single entry per CDR3 protein. The table records about 390,000 distinct CDR3 sequences, around 20% of them present only once. Antigen specificity for these receptors is unknown. The sample comprised blood, either unsorted or a sorted T cell fraction (not recorded which). These receptors were taken from a male donor with ankylosing spondylitis.

This clonotype showed up just a few times. The V and J genes are TRBV3-1 and TRBJ2-3; no reliable D call. V was clipped by 4 bases and J by 2 bases, with 10 bases between them. CDR1 and CDR2 (germline): LGHDT, YNNKEL (reference sequence). The CDR3 covers 14 residues. The CDR3 here is CASSLISNTDTQYF. CDR3 nucleotide sequence: TGTGCCAGCAGCCTGATCTCGAACACAGATACGCAGTATTTT.

This clonotype was observed a handful of times. The chain uses TRBV20-1 and TRBJ2-3, with D unresolved. Germline assignment: CDR1 DFQATT and CDR2 SNEGSKA (reference sequence). V lost 3 bases to trimming and J lost 0 bases, with 7 bases between them. This CDR3 is 13 amino acids long. The CDR3 sequence: CSASPVSTDTQYF. CDR3 DNA: TGCAGTGCTAGCCCCGTCAGCACAGATACGCAGTATTTT.

The chain uses TRBV4-3 and TRBJ2-1; D gene uncertain. Germline V CDR1 and CDR2: LGHNA, YSLEER. The CDR3 sequence is 17 residues long. V was clipped by 2 bases and J by 9 bases, with 23 bases between them. Written as DNA, the CDR3 is TGCGCCAGCAGCCAATCCCCCCCAGCGACCGGATTCGGTGAGCAGTTCTTC. It codes for CASSQSPPATGFGEQFF.

This clonotype was observed once. The chain joins TRBV11-3 to TRBJ2-1, with TRBD2 as a possible D gene (6 bases). The germline V gene encodes CDR1 SGHNT and CDR2 YENEEA. The CDR3 is made up of 14 amino acids. V was pared by 2 bases and J by 8 bases, with 13 bases between. The CDR3 sequence: CASSLRYSGHEQFF. CDR3 DNA: TGTGCCAGCAGCTTACGGTATAGCGGACATGAGCAGTTCTTC.

The genes are TRBV21-1 and TRBJ2-7. TRBV21-1 is tagged as a pseudogene. CDR3 length: 15 amino acids. Written as DNA, the CDR3 is TGTGCCAGCAGCAGAAAAGCGGGAGACTCCTACGAGCAGTACTTC. Translating gives CASSRKAGDSYEQYF.

The rearrangement uses TRBV28 and TRBJ2-3, with TRBD1 matching over 8 bases. Germline V gene lookup returns CDR1 MDHEN and CDR2 SYDVKM. The CDR3 has 15 residues. The V segment lost 3 bases and the J segment 3 bases; nucleotides outside the gene matches: 5. The CDR3 sequence is CASSFRQGATDTQYF. The DNA of the CDR3 is TGTGCCAGCAGTTTTCGGCAGGGGGCAACAGATACGCAGTATTTT. Looking up the rest from reference TRBV28 and TRBJ2-3 gives the full variable domain: DVKVTQSSRYLVKRTGEKVFLECVQDMDHENMFWYRQDPGLGLRLIYFSYDVKMKEKGDIPEGYSVSREKKERFSLILESASTNQTSMYLCASSFRQGATDTQYFGPGTRLTVL.

This chain uses TRBV20-1 with TRBJ2-1, with 15 nucleotides matching TRBD2. Trimming cost V 3 bases and J 9 bases; bases outside gene matches: 6. The V gene's germline CDR1 is DFQATT and CDR2 SNEGSKA (reference sequence). The CDR3 is made up of 15 amino acids. The CDR3 sequence: CSARPGTSGRIEQFF. The CDR3 bases are TGCAGTGCTAGGCCCGGGACTAGCGGGAGGATTGAGCAGTTCTTC.

The chain has TRBV7-9 and TRBJ1-6, with TRBD1 identical over 7 bases. Germline V CDR1 and CDR2: SEHNR, FQNEAQ (reference sequence). This CDR3 spans 15 amino acids. J was trimmed by 8 bases and V by 6 bases; bases with no gene match: 10. The CDR3: CASSSRTGRYSPLHF. Written as DNA, the CDR3 is TGTGCCAGCAGTTCGAGGACAGGCCGATATTCACCCCTCCACTTT.

The chain uses TRBV4-2 and TRBJ2-2, with 7 bases that match TRBD2. CDR1 LGHNA and CDR2 YNFKEQ come from the germline V gene. Trimming at V came to 1 base and at J to 3 bases, leaving 2 bases not matched to a gene. The CDR3 spans 15 residues. CDR3 loop: CASSQVTSDTGELFF. CDR3 DNA: TGTGCCAGCAGCCAAGTAACTAGCGACACCGGGGAGCTGTTTTTT.

By share of the sample, this clonotype is medium-sized. V gene TRBV10-3 combines with J gene TRBJ1-2, with 9 bases fitting TRBD1. Germline values: CDR1 ENHRY, CDR2 SYGVKD. V shed 7 bases, J shed 5 bases, and the junction held 11 bases outside the gene matches. The CDR3 consists of 15 residues. The CDR3, as DNA: TGTGCCATCACAGAAGGCGGGACAGGGTCTTATGGCTACACCTTC. Translating it yields CAITEGGTGSYGYTF.

This chain links TRBV20-1 with TRBJ1-5; 9 bases fit TRBD1. The CDR3 contains 14 residues. Germline trimming cut 1 base from V and 8 bases from J; bases unmatched to any gene: 6. The germline CDR1 and CDR2 sequences are DFQATT and SNEGSKA (reference sequence). The CDR3 is CSARGGQGQEPQHF. The CDR3 bases are TGCAGTGCTAGAGGGGGACAGGGCCAGGAGCCCCAGCATTTT.

This chain uses TRBV29-1 with TRBJ2-5; TRBD2 agrees at 14 bases. With V trimmed by 6 bases and J by 4 bases, 4 bases remained unmatched. The CDR3 covers 14 residues. The germline V gene has CDR1 SQVTM and CDR2 ANQGSEA. In nucleotides, the CDR3 is TGCAGCGTGTCCGGGACTAGCGGGGGAGAGACCCAGTACTTC. Translation: CSVSGTSGGETQYF. Full variable domain (remainder filled in from reference TRBV29-1 and TRBJ2-5): SAVISQKPSRDICQRGTSLTIQCQVDSQVTMMFWYRQQPGQSLTLIATANQGSEATYESGFVIDKFPISRPNLTFSTLTVSNMSPEDSSIYLCSVSGTSGGETQYFGPGTRLLVL.

The chain combines TRBV28 with TRBJ2-1; D tentatively reads TRBD1 or TRBD2 (5 bases each). CDR1 is MDHEN, CDR2 SYDVKM, per germline. The CDR3 has 13 residues. V lost 10 bases and J lost 9, with 19 bases in between. CDR3 loop: CATKWGSWSEQFF. CDR3 bases: TGTGCCACCAAGTGGGGGAGTTGGAGTGAGCAGTTCTTC.

In its sample, this clonotype was seen a few times. The chain has TRBV5-1 and TRBJ1-1, with D unclear. The CDR3 loop spans 14 amino acids. Trimming took 4 bases from V and 2 from J, leaving 12 bases between them. Germline loops: CDR1 SGHRS, CDR2 YFSETQ. CDR3 sequence (DNA): TGCGCCAGCAGCCGGCCGGACTCTAACACTGAAGCTTTCTTT. It is translated as CASSRPDSNTEAFF.

This rearrangement joins TRBV7-3 to TRBJ1-2, with 7 bases fitting TRBD1. Germline V gene data show CDR1 as SGHTA and CDR2 as FQGTGA. The CDR3 contains 15 residues. J lost 4 bases, V lost 6 bases, and 11 bases had no gene match. The CDR3 protein is CASRTGQADSYGYTF. Here the CDR3 DNA reads TGTGCCAGCAGAACCGGACAGGCGGACTCCTATGGCTACACCTTC. Based on the CDR3 plus reference TRBV7-3 and TRBJ1-2, the full variable domain is GAGVSQTPSNKVTEKGKYVELRCDPISGHTALYWYRQSLGQGPEFLIYFQGTGAADDSGLPNDRFFAVRPEGSVSTLKIQRTERGDSAVYLCASRTGQADSYGYTFGSGTRLTVV.

This chain uses TRBV29-1 with TRBJ2-7; 9 bases fit TRBD1. This CDR3 region has 13 residues. With V trimmed by 4 bases and J by 3 bases, 4 bases remained unmatched. CDR1 and CDR2 (germline): SQVTM, ANQGSEA. CDR3 sequence (DNA): TGCAGCGTTGTCGGGACAGGGAACTACGAGCAGTACTTC. Translated: CSVVGTGNYEQYF.

CDR3 region: CASSLELAETQYF. CDR3 nucleotide sequence: TGTGCCAGCAGCCTCGAGCTAGCGGAGACCCAGTACTTC. This sequence joins TRBV7-9 and TRBJ2-5; the D gene is possibly TRBD2 (6 bases). Per the germline V gene, CDR1 is SEHNR and CDR2 is FQNEAQ (reference sequence). With 5 bases removed from V and 5 bases from J, the gap between germline ends came to 12 bases. The CDR3 covers 13 residues.

The chain employs TRBV5-1 and TRBJ2-1, with a tentative D call TRBD2 (6 bases). CDR1 and CDR2 from the germline V gene are SGHRS and YFSETQ. The CDR3 is 15 amino acids. V dropped 2 bases and J dropped 3 bases, with 12 bases sitting between them. The CDR3 DNA is TGCGCCAGCAGCTTTCGGGACTCCAACTACAATGAGCAGTTCTTC. As protein: CASSFRDSNYNEQFF.

At least ten counts were recorded for this clonotype. The chain joins TRBV2 to TRBJ2-2; D is unresolved. Germline CDR1 reads SNHLY; CDR2 reads FYNNEI. V dropped 7 bases and J dropped 1 base, with 13 bases sitting between them. CDR3 length: 15 amino acids. CDR3 coding DNA: TGTGCCAGCAAGCGTGAAACTCAGAACACCGGGGAGCTGTTTTTT. Its translation is CASKRETQNTGELFF.

This clonotype was seen only once. V gene TRBV10-3 combines with J gene TRBJ2-1; D may be TRBD2 (6 bases). CDR3 length: 15 amino acids. Trimming cost V 5 bases and J 6 bases, with 17 bases left between them. Germline CDR1 is ENHRY and CDR2 is SYGVKD. The CDR3 region is CAISQLASSRNEQFF. Here the CDR3 DNA reads TGTGCCATCAGTCAACTAGCCTCGTCACGCAATGAGCAGTTCTTC.

The CDR3 sequence: CSAQSPGMGTEAFF. The CDR3 DNA follows: TGCAGCGCACAATCCCCAGGGATGGGCACTGAAGCTTTCTTT. The V call is TRBV29-1, the J call TRBJ1-1, with D possibly TRBD1 on 5 matching bases. The CDR3 sequence is 14 residues long. Between the trimmed V and J ends, which lost 7 bases and 4 bases, there was a span of 19 bases. Germline V gene data show CDR1 as SQVTM and CDR2 as ANQGSEA. The full variable domain, its missing parts supplied by reference TRBV29-1 and TRBJ1-1, is SAVISQKPSRDICQRGTSLTIQCQVDSQVTMMFWYRQQPGQSLTLIATANQGSEATYESGFVIDKFPISRPNLTFSTLTVSNMSPEDSSIYLCSAQSPGMGTEAFFGQGTRLTVV.

The chain joins TRBV12-3 or TRBV12-4 to TRBJ1-2; D gene uncertain. Trimming took 3 bases from V and 4 from J, leaving 9 bases between them. This CDR3 has 13 amino acids. Here the CDR3 reads CASSFILRYGYTF. The DNA for the CDR3 is TGTGCCAGCAGTTTCATTCTCCGCTATGGCTACACCTTC.